This entry concerns a single TCR beta chain. Germline V gene data show CDR1 as LGHDT and CDR2 as YNNKEL (reference sequence). V was trimmed by 4 bases and J by 11 bases, leaving 27 bases between them. The CDR3 extends over 17 amino acids. These data are taken from a study of blood T cell repertoires in COVID-19. As for the study in general: COVID-19 samples from acute and convalescent phases originated in the United States, Italy and Spain. PBMCs, B-cell-depleted T cells, or T cells provided the cDNA or gDNA that made up the material.

Followed longitudinally, the Seattle patients had been enrolled during active infection. Methods used by the authors: Reference gene primer amplification gave estimated nucleated cell counts. Clones were sequenced by immunoSEQ multiplex PCR, and TCRdb holds only the in-frame ones, with some missing. V and J calls and clone size are those listed in that table; D and trimming were worked out from the DNA. In the table there are a few hundred thousand clones, 70% to 90% of which are singletons. What was sequenced was peripheral blood. The receptor's source is a woman aged 25-40 years with COVID-19, enrolled during active disease. The rearrangement joins TRBV3-1 (or the pseudogene TRBV3-2) to TRBJ2-4; weak D call: TRBD2 (5 bases). CDR3 residues: CASSPSLEGFARSLQYF. Written as DNA, the CDR3 is TGTGCCAGCAGCCCAAGCCTCGAGGGATTCGCGCGGAGCCTTCAGTACTTC.